These 30 T cell receptor beta chains came from one sample sequenced in a study of graft-versus-host responses after intestinal transplantation. The table came from immunoSEQ multiplex PCR; TCRdb's copy has only in-frame clones and leaves some out. The sample has 85,000 to 110,000 clones; roughly 93% are singletons. These receptors' targets are unknown. The material sequenced was unstimulated CD8+ T cells sorted from spleen or lymph node cells, taken before intestinal transplant. The receptors come from a human donor who received an intestinal transplant.

This chain uses TRBV27 with TRBJ2-5, with D perhaps being TRBD1 or TRBD2 (6 bases each). The V end lost 0 bases, the J end lost 2 bases, and 10 bases lay between the germline ends. The CDR3 totals 15 residues. Germline lookup yields CDR1 MNHEY and CDR2 SMNVEV (reference sequence). The CDR3 DNA sequence: TGTGCCAGCAGTTTATCGACGGGGGCTCAAGAGACCCAGTACTTC. This gives the protein CASSLSTGAQETQYF.

The rearrangement links TRBV7-3 to TRBJ2-7; D unclear. With 0 bases removed from V and 0 bases from J, the gap between germline ends came to 9 bases. This CDR3 is 15 amino acids long. In germline, CDR1 is SGHTA, CDR2 FQGTGA. CDR3 region: CASSLTGGNSYEQYF. For the CDR3, the DNA is TGTGCCAGCAGCTTAACGGGCGGAAACTCCTACGAGCAGTACTTC.

The CDR3 DNA reads as TGTGCCAGCAGGGATCGGACGGGACCAGATACGCAGTATTTT. Amino acids: CASRDRTGPDTQYF. The chain employs TRBV27 and TRBJ2-3, with D perhaps being TRBD1 or TRBD2 (5 bases each). CDR3 size: 14 residues. Trimming took 6 bases from V and 4 from J, leaving 14 bases between them. The germline CDR1 and CDR2 sequences are MNHEY and SMNVEV (reference sequence).

This clone has only one observation. V usage is TRBV4-1 and J usage is TRBJ1-4, with D perhaps matching TRBD1 (5 bases). This CDR3 comprises 16 residues. Trimming shortened V by 3 bases and J by 4 bases, and 15 bases separated the two germline ends. Germline V gene sequence: CDR1 MGHRA, CDR2 YSYEKL. The CDR3 spells CASSQVLAGLNEKLFF. For the CDR3, the DNA is TGCGCCAGCAGCCAGGTACTAGCGGGGCTTAATGAAAAACTGTTTTTT.

The genes are TRBV9 and TRBJ1-1; 10 bases match TRBD1. The CDR3 has 14 residues. CDR1 is SGDLS, CDR2 YYNGEE, per germline. Trimming removed 4 bases from V and 5 bases from J; junction bases left unmatched: 5. The CDR3 DNA is TGTGCCAGCAGCCCTGGGACAGGGGTGACTGAAGCTTTCTTT. Translating it yields CASSPGTGVTEAFF.

The chain carries TRBV5-1 and TRBJ2-2; D not certain. Germline values: CDR1 SGHRS, CDR2 YFSETQ. Trimming left V 0 bases short and J 9 bases short, with 18 bases between. The CDR3 contains 16 residues. The CDR3 loop is CASSLVPSKPYRELFF. The CDR3 nucleotides read TGCGCCAGCAGCTTGGTCCCGTCCAAACCCTACCGGGAGCTGTTTTTT.

The sample holds one count of this clone. The chain recombines TRBV4-2 with TRBJ1-2; D is perhaps TRBD1 (6 bases). The length of the CDR3 is 13 residues. Germline loops: CDR1 LGHNA, CDR2 YNFKEQ. The V end lost 5 bases, the J end lost 8 bases, and 15 bases lay between the germline ends. This chain's CDR3 is CASSFKGGEGYTF. In nucleotides, the CDR3 is TGTGCCAGCAGCTTTAAAGGGGGGGAAGGCTACACCTTC.

J is TRBJ2-1 and V is TRBV6-5; 7 nucleotides match TRBD1. Losses at the gene ends were 6 bases for V and 2 bases for J; bases not matched to a gene: 4. This CDR3 has 14 residues. Germline values: CDR1 MNHEY, CDR2 SVGAGI. CDR3 protein: CASSPGTAYNEQFF. The CDR3 region has the DNA TGTGCCAGCAGCCCCGGGACAGCCTACAATGAGCAGTTCTTC.

This chain uses TRBV29-1 with TRBJ2-6; perhaps TRBD2 as D (5 bases). With 6 bases removed from V and 1 base from J, the gap between germline ends came to 13 bases. The CDR3 spans 15 residues. The germline gives CDR1 SQVTM, CDR2 ANQGSEA. The CDR3: CSVVGDPSGANVLTF. The DNA of the CDR3 is TGCAGCGTCGTCGGGGATCCGTCTGGGGCCAACGTCCTGACTTTC.

For the CDR3, the DNA is TGCGCCAGCAGTGATGGGCAGCCTACCTACGAGCAGTACTTC. Encoded protein: CASSDGQPTYEQYF. The chain employs TRBV10-2 and TRBJ2-7; no reliable D call. V was pared by 3 bases and J by 2 bases, with 11 bases between. CDR3 length: 14 amino acids. CDR1 WSHSY and CDR2 SAAADI come from the germline V gene.

CDR3 residues: CASSYEGPQNTEAFF. In nucleotides, the CDR3 is TGTGCCAGCAGTTACGAGGGACCCCAGAACACTGAAGCTTTCTTT. V usage is TRBV6-6 and J usage is TRBJ1-1; D perhaps matches TRBD1 (5 bases). This CDR3 comprises 15 residues. Germline V gene lookup returns CDR1 MNHNY and CDR2 SVGAGI (reference sequence). V was pared by 2 bases and J by 1 base, with 11 bases between.

This clone showed up just once. This chain joins TRBV7-8 and TRBJ2-7, with a weak D call TRBD2 (6 bases). The CDR3 has 16 residues. CDR1 is SGHVS, CDR2 FQNEAQ, per germline. V dropped 1 base and J dropped 2 bases, with 15 bases sitting between them. CDR3 bases: TGTGCCAGCAGCTTAGGCAGCGGGCAGGAAACCTACGAGCAGTACTTC. It is translated as CASSLGSGQETYEQYF.

This clone has a handful of counts. The gene calls are TRBV19 and TRBJ1-3, with D tentatively TRBD1 (5 bases). The CDR3 extends over 14 amino acids. V was shortened by 8 bases and J by 0 bases, with 11 bases between the two germline ends. Germline V CDR1 and CDR2: LNHDA, SQIVND (reference sequence). DNA for the CDR3: TGTGCCAGTTCCATAGGGGCCTCTGGAAACACCATATATTTT. Protein: CASSIGASGNTIYF.

This chain links TRBV7-2 with TRBJ2-5; the match to TRBD2 covers 7 bases. CDR1 SGHTA and CDR2 FQGNSA come from the germline V gene. The length of the CDR3 is 13 residues. Trimming removed 0 bases from V and 5 bases from J; junction bases left unmatched: 0. The CDR3 protein is CASSLAGGETQYF. The CDR3 coding sequence is TGTGCCAGCAGCTTAGCGGGGGGGGAGACCCAGTACTTC.

CDR3 sequence (DNA): TGTGCCAGCCAAGGGCGGATGAACACTGAAGCTTTCTTT. Its translation: CASQGRMNTEAFF. This sequence joins TRBV7-8 and TRBJ1-1, with no clear D. With 8 bases removed from V and 0 bases from J, the gap between germline ends came to 10 bases. Germline lookup yields CDR1 SGHVS and CDR2 FQNEAQ. This CDR3 is 13 amino acids long.

This chain joins TRBV19 and TRBJ1-1; D gene uncertain. Germline V CDR1 and CDR2: LNHDA, SQIVND (reference sequence). CDR3 size: 13 residues. V was trimmed by 7 bases and J by 5 bases, leaving 14 bases between them. The CDR3 nucleotides read TGTGCCAGTATTGATATTGTGGGGACTGAAGCTTTCTTT. It is translated as CASIDIVGTEAFF.

The rearrangement links TRBV5-4 to TRBJ2-1, with 9 nucleotides matching TRBD2. V gave up 4 bases and J gave up 12 bases; unmatched junction bases: 17. This CDR3 has 16 amino acids. The germline gives CDR1 SGHNT, CDR2 YYREEE (reference sequence). CDR3 coding DNA: TGTGCCAGCAGCGATCTCCTGTCTAGCGGGGCCCTGGGGCAGTTCTTC. It yields the protein CASSDLLSSGALGQFF.

The rearrangement joins TRBV9 to TRBJ2-1, with 11 bases lining up with TRBD2. Germline V gene data show CDR1 as SGDLS and CDR2 as YYNGEE. The CDR3 is made up of 16 amino acids. Trimming took 1 base from V and 8 from J; bases not matched to a gene: 8. This chain's CDR3 is CASSVSMTSGVYEQFF. DNA for the CDR3: TGTGCCAGCAGCGTAAGCATGACTAGCGGGGTCTATGAGCAGTTCTTC.

This clone came up once. V usage is TRBV7-9 and J usage is TRBJ1-1; maybe TRBD1 (5 bases). The V end lost 0 bases, the J end lost 1 base, and 6 bases lay between the germline ends. This CDR3 region has 14 residues. Germline CDR1 is SEHNR and CDR2 is FQNEAQ (reference sequence). Here the CDR3 reads CASSLATGNTEAFF. DNA for the CDR3: TGTGCCAGCAGCTTAGCTACAGGGAACACTGAAGCTTTCTTT.

J is TRBJ2-7 and V is TRBV4-1; the match to TRBD2 covers 9 bases. Looked up from germline, CDR1 is MGHRA and CDR2 is YSYEKL. The CDR3 is 15 amino acids. V lost 4 bases, J lost 2 bases, and 6 bases stayed unmatched. CDR3 protein: CASSPLAGEAYEQYF. For the CDR3, the DNA is TGCGCCAGCAGCCCCTTAGCGGGGGAGGCCTACGAGCAGTACTTC.

About this clone: Its ends do not fully match the called genes, so a read error is possible. The rearrangement joins TRBV27 to TRBJ2-7; D gene unclear. The germline V gene has CDR1 MNHEY and CDR2 SMNVEV (reference sequence). The CDR3 runs to 9 residues. CDR3 coding DNA: TGTGCCGGCAGCTACGAGCAGTACTTC. Protein: CAGSYEQYF.

This clone was seen only a few times. This sequence joins TRBV7-9 and TRBJ1-4; the match to TRBD1 covers 9 bases. Germline V gene sequence: CDR1 SEHNR, CDR2 FQNEAQ (reference sequence). This CDR3 contains 15 residues. V dropped 3 bases and J dropped 7; count of bases not matched to a gene: 6. The CDR3 spells CASSFRDRAPEKLFF. DNA of the CDR3: TGTGCCAGCAGCTTCCGGGACAGGGCGCCTGAAAAACTGTTTTTT.

Only one count was recorded for this clone. The chain couples TRBV27 to TRBJ2-2; 11 bases are shared with TRBD1. CDR1 is MNHEY, CDR2 SMNVEV, per germline (reference sequence). The CDR3 runs to 15 residues. After removal of 8 bases from V and 8 bases from J, the junction contained 10 bases not matched to a gene. CDR3: CASGGSGQGAGELFF. CDR3 in DNA: TGTGCCAGCGGAGGTTCCGGACAGGGGGCGGGGGAGCTGTTTTTT.

The CDR3 DNA reads as TGTGCCAGCAGTGAACCGCTTCTAGCGGGGGGTGCCTACAATGAGCAGTTCTTC. Translated, it gives CASSEPLLAGGAYNEQFF. This chain uses TRBV6-1 with TRBJ2-1; 11 bases are a match to TRBD2. CDR3 length: 18 amino acids. The trim removed 2 bases at V and 2 bases at J, leaving 8 bases unmatched. Germline CDR1 reads MNHNS; CDR2 reads SASEGT.

Only one count was recorded for this clone. The chain joins TRBV9 to TRBJ1-1; TRBD1 might be the D (5 bases). Trimming stripped 6 bases from V and 4 bases from J, with 22 bases between. The germline gives CDR1 SGDLS, CDR2 YYNGEE. This CDR3 has 16 residues. The CDR3, as DNA: TGTGCCAGCATCGGTAGGGACGAAATATTGTCCACTGAAGCTTTCTTT. As protein: CASIGRDEILSTEAFF.

The genes are TRBV4-1 and TRBJ1-5; D remains unclear. V lost 4 bases and J lost 1, with 8 bases in between. The CDR3 has 14 amino acids. Per the germline V gene, CDR1 is MGHRA and CDR2 is YSYEKL. In nucleotides, the CDR3 is TGCGCCAGCAGCCTTGTAAAGAGCAATCAGCCCCAGCATTTT. This sequence encodes CASSLVKSNQPQHF.

The genes are TRBV2 and TRBJ1-2, with TRBD1 as a possible D gene (5 bases). Trimming took 8 bases from V and 4 from J, leaving 23 bases between them. Germline V CDR1 and CDR2: SNHLY, FYNNEI. The CDR3 is made up of 16 amino acids. The CDR3: CASPRMAGPQAYGYTF. The CDR3 DNA is TGTGCCAGCCCCCGAATGGCAGGGCCCCAGGCCTATGGCTACACCTTC. Looking up the rest from reference TRBV2 and TRBJ1-2 gives the full variable domain: EPEVTQTPSHQVTQMGQEVILRCVPISNHLYFYWYRQILGQKVEFLVSFYNNEISEKSEIFDDQFSVERPDGSNFTLKIRSTKLEDSAMYFCASPRMAGPQAYGYTFGSGTRLTVV.

V usage is TRBV7-9 and J usage is TRBJ2-2; 8 bases align to TRBD1. V lost 5 bases, J lost 2 bases, and 7 bases stayed unmatched. CDR1 and CDR2 (germline): SEHNR, FQNEAQ (reference sequence). The CDR3 is made up of 16 amino acids. DNA of the CDR3: TGTGCCAGCAGCACCCCAGGGACAGGAAACACCGGGGAGCTGTTTTTT. It translates to CASSTPGTGNTGELFF.

J is TRBJ1-1 and V is TRBV7-8, with a weak D call TRBD1 (5 bases). Germline V gene sequence: CDR1 SGHVS, CDR2 FQNEAQ. Trimming took 0 bases from V and 5 from J, leaving 10 bases between them. The CDR3 extends over 14 amino acids. CDR3 nucleotides: TGTGCCAGCAGCTTAGCAGGGGATCATACTGAAGCTTTCTTT. Amino acids: CASSLAGDHTEAFF.

The chain recombines TRBV29-1 with TRBJ1-2; the match to TRBD1 covers 9 bases. V lost 7 bases and J lost 8; bases outside the gene matches: 14. The CDR3 length is 14 residues. Germline-derived CDR1 and CDR2 are SQVTM and ANQGSEA. CDR3 DNA: TGCAGCGCTCCGGGACAGGGCGACGTATACGGCTACACCTTC. Its translation: CSAPGQGDVYGYTF.